This T cell receptor (beta chain) was captured in a study of blood T cell repertoires in COVID-19 (dated by TCRdb to the early 2020s). Broadly, across the study: Samples from collaborators originated in the United States, Italy and Spain and spanned both the acute and convalescent phases of COVID-19. Samples came from the ongoing ImmuneRACE study (first 160 participants) plus 1,254 subjects from 6 global collaborators. Where available, HLA class I and class II types were obtained from metadata supplied by the sample provider rather than from assay-based typing. The sample metadata nearly always contained a de-identified subject ID, COVID-19 status, age in years and sex. Deeply sampled blood TCRbeta repertoires from subjects exposed to, actively infected with, or recovered from COVID-19 were included in the dataset. The repertoires were made available in a free public database intended to serve as a resource for research on the immune response to SARS-CoV-2. The material from the prospective study consisted of cDNA or gDNA derived from T cells, B-cell-depleted T cells, or PBMCs.

Overall study results and their limits: The quantity of clinical and demographic metadata differed by source and by participant and was supplied without curation.

Notes on this clone: The target of this receptor is not known. The sample holds no much larger clone one base away, and base qualities are not on file.

CDR1 MDHEN and CDR2 SYDVKM are derived from the germline V gene. Inclusive of the bounding cysteine and phenylalanine, the CDR3 is 14 residues long. The DNA shown is the 42-base CDR3, in frame from base 1. V ends up 6 bases short and J 5 bases short, with an unmatched junction base count of 7. One collaborating source in Seattle enrolled patients while the patients were actively infected and followed the patients over time throughout the course of disease. Each collaborating institution followed its own protocols to collect whole blood in K2EDTA tubes. For TCRbeta analysis, collaborators shipped samples as frozen whole blood, isolated PBMCs, or DNA extracted from either of those sample types. The immunoSEQ Assay, a bias-controlled multiplex PCR, was used to amplify TCRbeta CDR3 regions from genomic DNA. Regarding the original processing steps: The number of nucleated cells in each sample was estimated by amplification of reference gene primers within the assay. Sequence reads were collapsed and filtered to measure the absolute abundance of every unique TCRbeta CDR3 rearrangement. For each sample, productive Simpson clonality was calculated as the square root of Simpson's diversity index across productive rearrangements. TCRdb carries this immuneACCESS record with in-frame sequences only. Its versions omit some clonotypes, under half of them owing to an unresolved V gene in the studies checked, with the rest unexplained. The DNA gave D and trimming, while V, J and clone size come from that table. The sample includes roughly 150,000 clones, with about 85% observed a single time. The ten largest account for about 6.9% of the sample.

The source is a man older than 75 with COVID-19, enrolled during active disease. Recombination joined TRBV28 with TRBJ1-5, with 7 junctional bases fitting TRBD1. Sequencing was done on a sample of peripheral blood. The DNA sequence is given as TGTGCCAGCAGGGCCCAGGGGGGCTATCAGCCCCAGCATTTT. It encodes CASRAQGGYQPQHF.